These 21 T cell receptor beta chains share one sample of origin, sequenced in a study of Graves' ophthalmopathy and Graves' hyperthyroidism. RNA transcripts served as template for amplifying TCR beta CDR3 sequences. First-round RT-PCR used HTBI primers; second-round multiplex PCR followed. TCRdb fed the multiplex PCR reads into MiXCR, producing one record per CDR3 protein. The table records about 48,000 distinct CDR3 sequences, roughly 52% of them present only once. The sequencing input was peripheral blood. The receptor set was obtained from an adult man with Graves' ophthalmopathy.

This clonotype showed up many times. The rearrangement joins TRBV6-5 to TRBJ1-2, with 7 bases aligning to TRBD1. CDR1 and CDR2 (germline): MNHEY, SVGAGI. V shed 4 bases, J shed 0 bases, and the junction held 8 bases outside the gene matches. The CDR3 runs to 16 residues. The CDR3 reads CASSSRRDRANYGYTF. The CDR3 bases are TGTGCCAGCAGTTCTCGGAGGGACAGAGCTAACTATGGCTACACCTTC.

The rearrangement links TRBV20-1 to TRBJ2-7; TRBD2 matches at 15 bases. Germline V gene lookup returns CDR1 DFQATT and CDR2 SNEGSKA (reference sequence). Trimming cost V 1 base and J 3 bases; bases outside gene matches: 7. This CDR3 comprises 17 residues. CDR3 sequence (DNA): TGCAGTGCTAGAGCCCCCTTGGGACTAGCGGGAGGCTACGAGCAGTACTTC. It is translated as CSARAPLGLAGGYEQYF.

This clonotype was counted many times. The V call is TRBV6-5, the J call TRBJ2-2, with D perhaps being TRBD1 or TRBD2 (5 bases each). The V gene's germline CDR1 is MNHEY and CDR2 SVGAGI. The CDR3 totals 14 residues. Trimming took off 8 bases at V and 6 bases at J, with 16 bases between the two ends. The CDR3 loop reads CASGETGRPGELFF. The DNA of the CDR3 is TGTGCCAGCGGAGAAACGGGGCGCCCCGGGGAGCTGTTTTTT.

This clonotype was seen repeatedly, ten times or more. This chain joins TRBV9 and TRBJ1-5, with D possibly matching TRBD1 (6 bases). The CDR3 has 15 residues. The germline V gene has CDR1 SGDLS and CDR2 YYNGEE. V dropped 0 bases and J dropped 4 bases, with 11 bases sitting between them. CDR3 coding DNA: TGTGCCAGCAGCGTAGACGGACAGTTGAATCAGCCCCAGCATTTT. This translates into CASSVDGQLNQPQHF. Drawing the rest from reference TRBV9 and TRBJ1-5, the complete variable domain is DSGVTQTPKHLITATGQRVTLRCSPRSGDLSVYWYQQSLDQGLQFLIQYYNGEERAKGNILERFSAQQFPDLHSELNLSSLELGDSALYFCASSVDGQLNQPQHFGDGTRLSIL.

This clonotype came up many times. A read error may explain this, as a much larger clone is one base away. The V and J genes are TRBV5-4 and TRBJ1-3; D not resolved. The CDR3 has 13 residues. Germline values: CDR1 SGHNT, CDR2 YYREEE (reference sequence). Here the CDR3 reads CASSSRRANTICF. As DNA, the CDR3 is TGTGCCAGCAGCTCCCGTCGTGCAAACACCATATGTTTT.

Concerning this clonotype itself: The missing conserved phenylalanine or tryptophan at the end of this CDR3 makes a read error likely. The chain couples TRBV19 to TRBJ1-1; D is unclear. Per germline, CDR1 LNHDA and CDR2 SQIVND (reference sequence). This CDR3 spans 15 amino acids. DNA of the CDR3: TGTGCCGGTAGTATAGTGGCAGGTTTGAACACTGAAGCTTTCTAT. Its protein product is CAGSIVAGLNTEAFY.

This clonotype appeared once. This sequence joins TRBV29-1 and TRBJ2-1; the D is unclear. From germline, CDR1 is SQVTM and CDR2 ANQGSEA. V lost 7 bases to trimming and J lost 4 bases, with 14 bases between them. This CDR3 is 13 amino acids long. The chain's CDR3 is CSEKTGVYNEQFF. As DNA, the CDR3 is TGCAGCGAGAAGACTGGAGTTTACAATGAGCAGTTCTTC.

J is TRBJ2-3 and V is TRBV20-1, with unresolved D. The V end lost 0 bases, the J end lost 3 bases, and 7 bases lay between the germline ends. Per germline, CDR1 DFQATT and CDR2 SNEGSKA (reference sequence). CDR3 length: 13 amino acids. CDR3 nucleotide sequence: TGCAGTGCTAGAGATCCTAGGACAGATACGCAGTATTTT. It translates to CSARDPRTDTQYF.

The J gene is TRBJ2-7, the V gene TRBV19, with 8 bases that match TRBD1. The V and J ends lost 10 bases and 3 bases, in that order; junction bases with no gene match: 8. The CDR3 loop spans 13 amino acids. Germline V gene sequence: CDR1 LNHDA, CDR2 SQIVND (reference sequence). The CDR3 is CATGGQANYEQYF. CDR3 sequence (DNA): TGTGCCACCGGGGGACAGGCAAACTACGAGCAGTACTTC.

There are many counts of this clonotype. This rearrangement joins TRBV5-1 to TRBJ1-3, with D uncertain. The germline V gene encodes CDR1 SGHRS and CDR2 YFSETQ. This CDR3 spans 15 amino acids. V was clipped by 4 bases and J by 4 bases, with 15 bases between them. CDR3 amino acids: CASSTDPGMGNTIYF. The CDR3 region has the DNA TGCGCCAGCAGCACGGATCCGGGGATGGGAAACACCATATATTTT.

With respect to this clonotype: The junction shows a germline mismatch at one end, possibly a read error. The chain is built from TRBV2 and TRBJ1-4; 8 bases align to TRBD1. Germline assignment: CDR1 SNHLY and CDR2 FYNNEI. This CDR3 is 18 amino acids long. The CDR3 sequence is CASSDEVTGGESNEKLSF. In nucleotides, the CDR3 is TGTGCCAGCAGTGATGAAGTCACAGGGGGGGAATCTAATGAAAAACTGTCTTTT.

This clonotype was counted ten times or more. This chain links TRBV12-3 or TRBV12-4 with TRBJ2-7; perhaps TRBD1 as D (6 bases). V dropped 6 bases and J dropped 2 bases, with 14 bases sitting between them. The CDR3 totals 14 residues. CDR3 DNA: TGTGCCAGCAGCCCCCAGGCAGGGGCCTACGAGCAGTACTTC. Its protein product is CASSPQAGAYEQYF.

This clonotype was seen repeatedly, ten times or more. The chain recombines TRBV14 with TRBJ1-4; perhaps TRBD1 as D (6 bases). This CDR3 comprises 15 residues. Per germline, CDR1 SGHDN and CDR2 FVKESK. V was trimmed by 0 bases and J by 5 bases, leaving 10 bases between them. The CDR3 DNA sequence: TGTGCCAGCAGCCAAGATCAGGGGTTAAATGAAAAACTGTTTTTT. This gives the protein CASSQDQGLNEKLFF.

V is TRBV28 and J is TRBJ2-3, with a tentative D call TRBD2 (6 bases). The germline V gene encodes CDR1 MDHEN and CDR2 SYDVKM. V shed 6 bases and J shed 4 bases, with 20 bases lying between them. The CDR3 length is 16 residues. The CDR3 sequence: CASRPTGTTGADTQYF. The CDR3 DNA is TGTGCCAGCAGACCGACTGGGACGACGGGAGCAGATACGCAGTATTTT.

This chain connects TRBV15 to TRBJ2-1; TRBD1 agrees at 9 bases. The CDR3 has 15 residues. Germline V lookup: CDR1 LNHNV, CDR2 YYDKDF (reference sequence). V lost 5 bases to trimming and J lost 4 bases; unmatched junction nucleotides: 6. CDR3 sequence reads: CATSGYRGQYNEQFF. The CDR3 DNA sequence: TGTGCCACCAGCGGCTACAGGGGGCAATACAATGAGCAGTTCTTC.

At least ten counts were recorded for this clonotype. The V call is TRBV6-5, the J call TRBJ2-3; D ambiguous. Germline loops: CDR1 MNHEY, CDR2 SVGAGI. The CDR3 is 12 residues long. V shed 11 bases and J shed 1 base, with 10 bases lying between them. In DNA form, the CDR3 reads TGTGCCCGCGAACGGGGCACAGATACGCAGTATTTT. It translates to CARERGTDTQYF.

About this clonotype itself: Compared with germline, one end of the junction differs, possibly owing to a read error. The genes are TRBV9 and TRBJ2-7; the match to TRBD1 covers 12 bases. CDR3 length: 15 amino acids. Germline V CDR1 and CDR2: SGDLS, YYNGEE. The CDR3, as DNA: TGTGCCAGCAGTACCGGGACAGGGGGCCTGTACGAGCGGTACTTC. Amino acid sequence: CASSTGTGGLYERYF.

In this sample, this clonotype is medium-sized. This chain joins TRBV10-3 and TRBJ2-1, with D possibly matching TRBD2 (6 bases). From germline, CDR1 is ENHRY and CDR2 SYGVKD. The CDR3 is 12 amino acids. V was clipped by 6 bases and J by 8 bases, with 11 bases between them. The CDR3 loop is CAIREGMDEQFF. CDR3 nucleotide sequence: TGTGCCATCAGGGAGGGTATGGATGAGCAGTTCTTC.

This clonotype was counted between two and nine times. V gene TRBV15 combines with J gene TRBJ2-5; maybe TRBD2 (5 bases). The germline V gene has CDR1 LNHNV and CDR2 YYDKDF (reference sequence). The CDR3 loop spans 16 amino acids. Trimming removed 2 bases at V and 5 bases at J, with 18 bases between. The CDR3 DNA follows: TGTGCCACCAGCAGAACTCTCAATGGACCGGGGGAGACCCAGTACTTC. This sequence encodes CATSRTLNGPGETQYF.

Only one count was recorded for this clonotype. CDR3 sequence reads: CASSGNLAGANSPLHF. CDR3 in DNA: TGTGCCAGCAGTGGAAATCTAGCGGGGGCAAATTCACCCCTCCACTTT. This sequence joins TRBV12-3 or TRBV12-4 and TRBJ1-6; D may be TRBD1 (6 bases). The CDR3 has 16 residues. The ends were cut back, 5 bases at V and 7 bases at J, with 18 bases in the middle.

This clonotype was observed many times. This chain uses TRBV4-2 with TRBJ2-5; D remains unclear. The CDR3 runs 12 residues. The germline gives CDR1 LGHNA, CDR2 YNFKEQ. Trimming cost V 4 bases and J 4 bases, with 7 bases left between them. CDR3 coding DNA: TGTGCCAGCAGCCGCTACCTAGAGACCCAGTACTTC. This sequence encodes CASSRYLETQYF.